These 25 T cell receptor beta chains were all obtained from the same sample, sequenced in a study of T cell responses to AZD1222 COVID-19 vaccine. Sequencing used immunoSEQ multiplex PCR; TCRdb keeps in-frame clones, though not all of them. The sample has around 99,000 clones; more than 70% are singletons. The specimen comprised peripheral blood, sampled on day 0 of AZD1222 vaccination. These receptors all come from an adult in good health.

The J gene is TRBJ2-3, the V gene TRBV6-5; tentatively, D is TRBD2 (5 bases). V was shortened by 6 bases and J by 2 bases, with 9 bases between the two germline ends. Germline V gene sequence: CDR1 MNHEY, CDR2 SVGAGI. The CDR3 is 13 residues long. The CDR3 region is CASSPRDTDTQYF. The CDR3 bases are TGTGCCAGCAGCCCCCGGGACACAGATACGCAGTATTTT.

The rearrangement joins TRBV27 to TRBJ2-1, with 7 nucleotides matching TRBD2. In germline, CDR1 is MNHEY, CDR2 SMNVEV (reference sequence). V lost 4 bases and J lost 6; bases outside the gene matches: 12. This CDR3 has 16 residues. The CDR3 sequence: CASSSSSGSYTNEQFF. CDR3 nucleotides: TGTGCCAGCAGTTCCTCTAGCGGTTCCTACACCAATGAGCAGTTCTTC.

This clone was picked up one time. The rearrangement uses TRBV7-9 and TRBJ1-1; no reliable D call. CDR1 SEHNR and CDR2 FQNEAQ come from the germline V gene (reference sequence). The CDR3 sequence is 12 residues long. V dropped 6 bases and J dropped 0 bases, with 5 bases sitting between them. CDR3 DNA: TGTGCCAGCAGTTGGTTGAACACTGAAGCTTTCTTT. This codes for CASSWLNTEAFF.

The chain employs TRBV5-1 and TRBJ1-4; unclear D gene. Trimming stripped 4 bases from V and 5 bases from J, with 15 bases between. Germline CDR1 SGHRS, CDR2 YFSETQ. The CDR3 sequence is 15 residues long. The DNA of the CDR3 is TGCGCCAGCAGCGCCCTCAGTACTCGAAATGAAAAACTGTTTTTT. Protein: CASSALSTRNEKLFF.

The chain combines TRBV5-4 with TRBJ1-6; 8 bases agree with TRBD1. The CDR3 runs 14 residues. Germline CDR1 SGHNT, CDR2 YYREEE (reference sequence). V lost 6 bases to trimming and J lost 8 bases; unmatched junction nucleotides: 7. The CDR3, as DNA: TGTGCCAGCACTCAGGGGGCTTGGGATTCACCCCTCCACTTT. Amino acids: CASTQGAWDSPLHF.

The J gene is TRBJ2-5, the V gene TRBV7-8; 8 nucleotides match TRBD2. CDR1 and CDR2 (germline): SGHVS, FQNEAQ. The trim removed 5 bases at V and 4 bases at J, leaving 9 bases unmatched. The CDR3 is 15 amino acids. As DNA, the CDR3 is TGTGCCAGCAGCCCACCGGGGCTAGCGGGAGAGACCCAGTACTTC. This encodes CASSPPGLAGETQYF.

A few counts support this clone. This rearrangement joins TRBV12-3 or TRBV12-4 to TRBJ1-6; D uncertain. This CDR3 spans 12 amino acids. V lost 6 bases and J lost 7, with 7 bases in between. CDR3 sequence reads: CASSRTNSPLHF. The CDR3 nucleotides read TGTGCCAGCAGCCGCACCAATTCACCCCTCCACTTT.

The V call is TRBV4-1, the J call TRBJ1-2; unclear D gene. V was shortened by 0 bases and J by 4 bases, with 12 bases between the two germline ends. Germline V gene lookup returns CDR1 MGHRA and CDR2 YSYEKL. The CDR3 has 15 residues. The CDR3 spells CASSQDLGSSYGYTF. CDR3 sequence (DNA): TGCGCCAGCAGCCAAGATCTAGGCAGTTCCTATGGCTACACCTTC.

This sequence joins TRBV18 and TRBJ1-6; no firm D call. The CDR3 extends over 15 amino acids. Germline loops: CDR1 KGHSH, CDR2 LQKENI. Deletions cut 3 bases from V and 3 bases from J, with 9 bases between. The CDR3 DNA follows: TGTGCCAGCTCACCCTTGGACGGCTATAATTCACCCCTCCACTTT. Translation gives CASSPLDGYNSPLHF.

The V gene is TRBV18, the J gene TRBJ2-6, with D possibly called TRBD1 or TRBD2 (5 bases each). The CDR3 contains 16 residues. Trimming removed 6 bases at V and 1 base at J, with 13 bases between. CDR1 is KGHSH, CDR2 LQKENI, per germline. CDR3 in amino acids: CASSASGPSGANVLTF. The CDR3 region has the DNA TGTGCCAGCTCCGCCTCGGGGCCGTCTGGGGCCAACGTCCTGACTTTC. The whole variable domain, remainder taken from reference TRBV18 and TRBJ2-6, is NAGVMQNPRHLVRRRGQEARLRCSPMKGHSHVYWYRQLPEEGLKFMVYLQKENIIDESGMPKERFSAEFPKEGPSILRIQQVVRGDSAAYFCASSASGPSGANVLTFGAGSRLTVL.

This clone was picked up one time. The chain joins TRBV7-2 to TRBJ1-3; no clear D gene. Trimming took 5 bases from V and 4 from J, leaving 15 bases between them. Germline V gene sequence: CDR1 SGHTA, CDR2 FQGNSA. The CDR3 length is 15 residues. The CDR3 coding sequence is TGTGCCAGCAGCCCCGGTGGGAATGCGGGAAACACCATATATTTT. Protein sequence: CASSPGGNAGNTIYF.

The rearrangement links TRBV19 to TRBJ2-5; possible D gene TRBD2, 6 bases. V gave up 0 bases and J gave up 5 bases, with 7 bases separating them. The CDR3 contains 13 residues. The germline gives CDR1 LNHDA, CDR2 SQIVND (reference sequence). The CDR3 sequence is CASSIDRGETQYF. As DNA, the CDR3 is TGTGCCAGTAGTATAGATCGGGGGGAGACCCAGTACTTC.

CDR3 coding DNA: TGTGCCAGCAGTGAACTCAGGGGGAGGGCGGCTTTCTTT. Its protein is CASSELRGRAAFF. The chain combines TRBV6-1 with TRBJ1-1; the match to TRBD1 covers 7 bases. The germline V gene has CDR1 MNHNS and CDR2 SASEGT. The junction had 8 bases not matched to a gene; V was cut back by 2 bases and J by 11 bases. The CDR3 is made up of 13 amino acids.

This clone was observed a few times. The genes are TRBV28 and TRBJ2-7; 9 bases line up with TRBD2. CDR3 length: 13 residues. From germline, CDR1 is MDHEN and CDR2 SYDVKM. The J segment lost 5 bases and the V segment lost 9 bases, leaving 8 bases of the junction unmatched. The CDR3: CASLERGANEQYF. In DNA, the CDR3 is TGTGCCAGTCTTGAGCGGGGGGCGAACGAGCAGTACTTC.

The chain carries TRBV18 and TRBJ1-4; 7 bases are a match to TRBD1. V shed 5 bases and J 7 bases; nucleotides not matched to a gene: 4. The CDR3 contains 13 residues. Germline V lookup: CDR1 KGHSH, CDR2 LQKENI. Written as DNA, the CDR3 is TGTGCCAGCTCAAGGGGGCCGGGTGAAAAACTGTTTTTT. It yields the protein CASSRGPGEKLFF.

This clone was observed a handful of times. V gene TRBV28 combines with J gene TRBJ1-6; D gene ambiguous. The CDR3 consists of 16 residues. The V gene lost 7 bases and the J gene lost 3 bases, with 16 bases spanning the gap. Germline CDR1 and CDR2: MDHEN and SYDVKM. The CDR3 sequence: CASTSGLRLYNSPLHF. The CDR3 DNA is TGTGCCAGCACGAGCGGCTTGAGACTCTATAATTCACCCCTCCACTTT.

The rearrangement joins TRBV11-3 to TRBJ2-1; 10 bases map to TRBD2. J lost 9 bases, V lost 8 bases, and 10 bases had no gene match. This CDR3 region has 14 residues. Germline-derived CDR1 and CDR2 are SGHNT and YENEEA. CDR3 in amino acids: CASGVAGGMGEQFF. The CDR3 DNA sequence: TGTGCCAGCGGGGTAGCGGGAGGAATGGGTGAGCAGTTCTTC.

The chain couples TRBV5-5 to TRBJ2-3; D unclear. The CDR3 has 16 amino acids. CDR1 and CDR2 from the germline V gene are SGHKS and YYEKEE (reference sequence). V was pared by 0 bases and J by 2 bases, with 13 bases between. The CDR3 is CASSLDSRINTDTQYF. CDR3 sequence (DNA): TGTGCCAGCAGCTTGGATTCCAGAATAAACACAGATACGCAGTATTTT.

The chain uses TRBV25-1 and TRBJ1-5, with D unclear. CDR3 length: 14 residues. In germline, CDR1 is MGHDK, CDR2 SYGVNS. The V gene lost 1 base and the J gene lost 4 bases, with 8 bases spanning the gap. CDR3 protein: CASSEFGGNQPQHF. CDR3 nucleotide sequence: TGTGCCAGCAGTGAATTTGGAGGGAATCAGCCCCAGCATTTT.

The genes are TRBV6-5 and TRBJ1-3, with 10 bases matching TRBD1. Germline V lookup: CDR1 MNHEY, CDR2 SVGAGI. The CDR3 runs to 15 residues. V was pared by 5 bases and J by 3 bases, with 4 bases of the junction left unmatched. CDR3 bases: TGTGCCAGCAGTCAACGGACAGGGGGTGGAAACACCATATATTTT. It is translated as CASSQRTGGGNTIYF.

V usage is TRBV30 and J usage is TRBJ1-5; D is possibly TRBD1 (5 bases). Germline lookup yields CDR1 GTSNPN and CDR2 SVGIG (reference sequence). Trimming stripped 0 bases from V and 3 bases from J, with 21 bases between. The CDR3 loop spans 18 amino acids. CDR3 nucleotide sequence: TGTGCCTGGAGTGTTCCGGGACCTCCGGGGACCTCCAATCAGCCCCAGCATTTT. This gives the protein CAWSVPGPPGTSNQPQHF. Full variable domain (outside the CDR3, taken from reference TRBV30 and TRBJ1-5): SQTIHQWPATLVQPVGSPLSLECTVEGTSNPNLYWYRQAAGRGLQLLFYSVGIGQISSEVPQNLSASRPQDRQFILSSKKLLLSDSGFYLCAWSVPGPPGTSNQPQHFGDGTRLSIL.

The chain is built from TRBV9 and TRBJ2-3; 9 bases align to TRBD1. Trimming took 4 bases from V and 0 from J; bases not matched to a gene: 15. The CDR3 totals 19 residues. CDR1 is SGDLS and CDR2 is YYNGEE in the germline V gene. CDR3 loop: CASSSQRRTGGVSTDTQYF. CDR3 sequence (DNA): TGTGCCAGCAGCTCCCAAAGACGTACAGGGGGCGTAAGCACAGATACGCAGTATTTT.

This chain connects TRBV13 to TRBJ2-1; TRBD2 aligns across 9 bases. With V trimmed by 3 bases and J by 2 bases, 2 bases remained unmatched. This CDR3 has 15 amino acids. Germline V gene lookup returns CDR1 PRHDT and CDR2 FYEKMQ (reference sequence). CDR3 coding DNA: TGTGCCAGCAGCTTCGGCGGGGGGGCCTACAATGAGCAGTTCTTC. Translation: CASSFGGGAYNEQFF.

This clone was seen once. The CDR3 DNA sequence: TGTGCCAGCAGCTTAGCGGGAGCTGGCTACACCTTC. Encoded protein: CASSLAGAGYTF. The chain recombines TRBV7-2 with TRBJ1-2; D uncertain. The V and J ends lost 0 bases and 7 bases respectively, with 6 bases between them. The CDR3 length is 12 residues. Germline assignment: CDR1 SGHTA and CDR2 FQGNSA.

J is TRBJ1-5 and V is TRBV29-1, with a possible D match to TRBD1 (5 bases). V was trimmed by 4 bases and J by 9 bases, leaving 16 bases between them. In germline, CDR1 is SQVTM, CDR2 ANQGSEA. The CDR3 loop spans 13 amino acids. This CDR3 reads CSVGSEGSSPQHF. CDR3 sequence (DNA): TGCAGCGTTGGGTCGGAGGGGTCATCGCCCCAGCATTTT.